The 20 T cell receptor beta chains presented below share a single source sample, sequenced in a study of shared clonotypes between healthy human individuals. Generated by immunoSEQ multiplex PCR, the TCRdb table keeps only in-frame clones and is missing some. Counted here are approximately 330,000 clones, around four fifths occurring once; the ten biggest clones make up 10%. Specimen: memory CD4+ T cells sorted from blood. Regarding subset: CD45RA-negative fraction. These receptor sequences come from a man between 25 and 39 years old in good health.

The chain has TRBV29-1 and TRBJ2-7; unclear D gene. V was pared by 3 bases and J by 5 bases, with 11 bases between. The germline V gene has CDR1 SQVTM and CDR2 ANQGSEA. CDR3 length: 12 amino acids. Written as DNA, the CDR3 is TGCAGCGTTGAGGTCTCCCGTCACGAGCAGTACTTC. Protein: CSVEVSRHEQYF.

Points on this clone: Since a much larger clone is just one base distant, this may be a read error. This chain links TRBV7-3 with TRBJ1-2; the D gene is possibly TRBD1 (6 bases). Germline assignment: CDR1 SGHTA and CDR2 FQGTGA. Trimming removed 5 bases from V and 2 bases from J, with 9 bases in between. The CDR3 length is 13 residues. The CDR3 DNA reads as TGTGCCAGCAGCGTGGACAGAAACTATGGCTACACCTTC. This gives the protein CASSVDRNYGYTF. The whole variable domain, remainder taken from reference TRBV7-3 and TRBJ1-2, is GAGVSQTPSNKVTEKGKYVELRCDPISGHTALYWYRQSLGQGPEFLIYFQGTGAADDSGLPNDRFFAVRPEGSVSTLKIQRTERGDSAVYLCASSVDRNYGYTFGSGTRLTVV.

The rearrangement links TRBV5-1 to TRBJ2-7; a weak D match, TRBD1 (5 bases). The CDR3 is 12 amino acids. Germline CDR1 SGHRS, CDR2 YFSETQ. Deletions cut 5 bases from V and 4 bases from J, with 10 bases between. The CDR3 DNA sequence: TGCGCCAGCAGAAGGGGCGAGTACGAGCAGTACTTC. Translation gives CASRRGEYEQYF.

This chain links TRBV5-4 with TRBJ2-7, with TRBD1 as a possible D gene (5 bases). This CDR3 comprises 14 residues. V gave up 4 bases and J gave up 6 bases, with 17 bases separating them. Per the germline V gene, CDR1 is SGHNT and CDR2 is YYREEE (reference sequence). CDR3 region: CASSEHKGPAEQYF. The CDR3 bases are TGTGCCAGCAGCGAACACAAGGGGCCTGCCGAGCAGTACTTC.

The genes are TRBV11-2 and TRBJ1-6; D ambiguous. V shed 6 bases and J shed 3 bases, with 21 bases lying between them. The germline V gene encodes CDR1 SGHAT and CDR2 FQNNGV. This CDR3 has 18 residues. For the CDR3, the DNA is TGTGCCAGCAGAAAGTCACCGCGGGGAGAAGGCTATAATTCACCCCTCCACTTT. The encoded protein is CASRKSPRGEGYNSPLHF.

In this sample, this clone turned up once. The J gene is TRBJ2-4, the V gene TRBV7-8; possible D gene TRBD2, 7 bases. The CDR3 is 16 amino acids. Trimming pared 2 bases from V and 6 bases from J, leaving 17 bases between. The germline V gene has CDR1 SGHVS and CDR2 FQNEAQ. CDR3 amino acids: CASSLRGGSLLNIQYF. The DNA for the CDR3 is TGTGCCAGCAGCTTAAGGGGGGGCTCCCTTCTAAACATTCAGTACTTC.

The chain combines TRBV2 with TRBJ1-5, with 8 bases that match TRBD1. Germline V gives CDR1 SNHLY, CDR2 FYNNEI. V lost 6 bases and J lost 2; bases outside the gene matches: 3. The CDR3 has 14 amino acids. Written as DNA, the CDR3 is TGTGCCAGCAGAGCGACAGGGGGCAATCAGCCCCAGCATTTT. Its protein product is CASRATGGNQPQHF.

At least ten counts were recorded for this clone. The chain joins TRBV10-3 to TRBJ1-5; D is undetermined. The germline V gene encodes CDR1 ENHRY and CDR2 SYGVKD. The V end lost 0 bases, the J end lost 6 bases, and 15 bases lay between the germline ends. The CDR3 is 16 amino acids. This chain's CDR3 is CAISESMGSGVQPQHF. In DNA form, the CDR3 reads TGTGCCATCAGTGAGTCGATGGGGAGCGGAGTTCAGCCCCAGCATTTT.

The rearrangement joins TRBV18 to TRBJ2-7; D uncertain. The CDR3 has 14 residues. The V and J ends lost 6 bases and 1 base respectively, with 13 bases between them. Germline V CDR1 and CDR2: KGHSH, LQKENI. The CDR3, as DNA: TGTGCCAGCTCCCCTCAGCGCCAGTCCTACGAGCAGTACTTC. It codes for CASSPQRQSYEQYF.

The gene calls are TRBV18 and TRBJ2-3; 8 bases are a match to TRBD2. The germline CDR1 and CDR2 sequences are KGHSH and LQKENI. The CDR3 is 16 residues long. The V gene end was trimmed by 2 bases and the J gene end by 2 bases; junction bases not matched to a gene: 6. The CDR3 DNA sequence: TGTGCCAGCTCACCAGACCTAGCGGGCTACACAGATACGCAGTATTTT. Its protein product is CASSPDLAGYTDTQYF.

This CDR3 reads CASGGTLYEQYF. The DNA for the CDR3 is TGTGCCAGCGGGGGGACGCTCTACGAGCAGTACTTC. The V call is TRBV2, the J call TRBJ2-7, with D tentatively TRBD2 (6 bases). The CDR3 extends over 12 amino acids. V lost 8 bases, J lost 3 bases, and 11 bases lay in between. Germline V gene data show CDR1 as SNHLY and CDR2 as FYNNEI.

As to this clone: A read error likely explains this, since a far larger clone differs by one base. This chain joins TRBV18 and TRBJ2-1; 13 bases agree with TRBD2. The germline V gene has CDR1 KGHSH and CDR2 LQKENI. This CDR3 comprises 16 residues. The CDR3 DNA follows: TGTACCAGCTCACTCCGGACTAGCGGGAGCTACAATGAGCAGTTCTTC. This translates into CTSSLRTSGSYNEQFF.

The rearrangement joins TRBV7-6 to TRBJ1-5, with D possibly being TRBD1 (5 bases). In germline, CDR1 is SGHVS, CDR2 FNYEAQ. The CDR3 runs to 15 residues. V lost 1 base to trimming and J lost 3 bases, with 10 bases between them. The CDR3 DNA follows: TGTGCCAGCAGCTTAGTTACAGGCCCCAATCAGCCCCAGCATTTT. Protein product: CASSLVTGPNQPQHF.

This chain connects TRBV15 to TRBJ2-3, with D possibly TRBD2 on 6 matching bases. Germline values: CDR1 LNHNV, CDR2 YYDKDF (reference sequence). There are 14 residues in the CDR3. The V end was cut by 4 bases, the J end by 4 bases, with 12 bases between. The CDR3 loop reads CATSNLGGPDTQYF. In nucleotides, the CDR3 is TGTGCCACCAGCAATCTGGGAGGTCCAGATACGCAGTATTTT.

The rearrangement joins TRBV7-9 to TRBJ2-3; D gene ambiguous. The CDR3 extends over 13 amino acids. The V gene lost 2 bases and the J gene lost 8 bases, with 11 bases spanning the gap. Germline lookup yields CDR1 SEHNR and CDR2 FQNEAQ (reference sequence). The CDR3 region has the DNA TGTGCCAGCAGCTTAACGCATATCGCTACGCAGTATTTT. Its translation: CASSLTHIATQYF.

This clone has a handful of counts. V usage is TRBV6-1 and J usage is TRBJ2-7; 12 bases align to TRBD1. The V gene end was trimmed by 3 bases and the J gene end by 7 bases; junction bases not matched to a gene: 7. Per germline, CDR1 MNHNS and CDR2 SASEGT. The CDR3 has 15 amino acids. CDR3 coding DNA: TGTGCCAGCAGTGACTCGGGACAGGGGGCAAGGGAGCAGTACTTC. Its protein product is CASSDSGQGAREQYF.

The V call is TRBV7-8, the J call TRBJ2-1; TRBD2 matches 16 bases. Germline V lookup: CDR1 SGHVS, CDR2 FQNEAQ. The CDR3 contains 18 residues. J gave up 7 bases and V 11 bases, and 17 bases lay outside the gene matches. For the CDR3, the DNA is TGTGCCCATTCTGAATTGGGACTAGCGGGAGGGCCGAAGAATGAGCAGTTCTTC. It specifies CAHSELGLAGGPKNEQFF.

V usage is TRBV30 and J usage is TRBJ1-5, with D perhaps matching TRBD1 (5 bases). V was cut by 1 base and J by 4 bases, with 8 bases left in between. CDR3 length equals 13 residues. Germline V gene lookup returns CDR1 GTSNPN and CDR2 SVGIG (reference sequence). The CDR3 here is CAWSGQTNQPQHF. The CDR3 region has the DNA TGTGCCTGGAGTGGACAGACAAATCAGCCCCAGCATTTT.

This sequence joins TRBV6-1 and TRBJ2-1; 7 nucleotides agree with TRBD2. This CDR3 spans 17 amino acids. V dropped 1 base and J dropped 0; count of bases not matched to a gene: 6. Germline CDR1 MNHNS, CDR2 SASEGT. CDR3 residues: CASSEVLAASSYNEQFF. Here the CDR3 DNA reads TGTGCCAGCAGTGAAGTTCTAGCGGCTAGCTCCTACAATGAGCAGTTCTTC.

The V gene is TRBV5-1, the J gene TRBJ2-7; TRBD1 matches at 7 bases. Unmatched junction bases numbered 5, after V lost 4 bases and J lost 1 base. The CDR3 is 14 residues long. In germline, CDR1 is SGHRS, CDR2 YFSETQ. DNA of the CDR3: TGCGCCAGCAGCCCGGACAGGATTTCCTACGAGCAGTACTTC. Amino acid sequence: CASSPDRISYEQYF.